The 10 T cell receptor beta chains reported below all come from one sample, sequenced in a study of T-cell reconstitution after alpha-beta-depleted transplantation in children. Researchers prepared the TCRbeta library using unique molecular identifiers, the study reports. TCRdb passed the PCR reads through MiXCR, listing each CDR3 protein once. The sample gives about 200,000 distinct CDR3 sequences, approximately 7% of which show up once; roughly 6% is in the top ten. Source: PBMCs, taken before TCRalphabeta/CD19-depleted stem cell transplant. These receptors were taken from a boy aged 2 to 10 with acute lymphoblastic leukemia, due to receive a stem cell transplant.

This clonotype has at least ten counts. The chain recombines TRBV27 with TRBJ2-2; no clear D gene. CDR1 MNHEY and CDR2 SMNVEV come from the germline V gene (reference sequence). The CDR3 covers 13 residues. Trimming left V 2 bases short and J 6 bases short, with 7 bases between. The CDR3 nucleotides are TGTGCCAGCAGTTTAAAGGTCGCCGGGGAGCTGTTTTTT. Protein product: CASSLKVAGELFF.

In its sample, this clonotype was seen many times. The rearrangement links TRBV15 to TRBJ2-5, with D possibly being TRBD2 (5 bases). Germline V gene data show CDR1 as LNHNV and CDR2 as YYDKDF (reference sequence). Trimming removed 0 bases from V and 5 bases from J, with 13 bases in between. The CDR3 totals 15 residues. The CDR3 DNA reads TGTGCCACCAGCAGAGAAGTAAGCGGTAGGGAGACCCAGTACTTC. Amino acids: CATSREVSGRETQYF.

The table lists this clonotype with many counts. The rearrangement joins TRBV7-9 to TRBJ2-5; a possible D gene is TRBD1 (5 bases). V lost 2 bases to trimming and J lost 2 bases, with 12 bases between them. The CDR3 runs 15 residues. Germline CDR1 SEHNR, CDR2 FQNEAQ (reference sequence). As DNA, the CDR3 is TGTGCCAGCAGCTTAACTTCAACAGGTCAAGAGACCCAGTACTTC. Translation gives CASSLTSTGQETQYF.

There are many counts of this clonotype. The chain's CDR3 is CASSLEPSGAPSTDTQYF. The CDR3 nucleotides read TGTGCCAGCAGCTTAGAGCCTAGCGGGGCCCCTAGCACAGATACGCAGTATTTT. The rearrangement links TRBV7-8 to TRBJ2-3; TRBD2 agrees at 9 bases. This CDR3 contains 18 residues. V lost 1 base, J lost 0 bases, and 8 bases stayed unmatched. Germline V gene data show CDR1 as SGHVS and CDR2 as FQNEAQ.

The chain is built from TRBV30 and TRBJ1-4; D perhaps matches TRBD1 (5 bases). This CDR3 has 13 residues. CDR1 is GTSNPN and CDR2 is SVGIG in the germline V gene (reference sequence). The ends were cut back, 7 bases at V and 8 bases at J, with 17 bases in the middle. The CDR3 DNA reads TGTGCCTCCAGACAGCATCGACACGAAAAACTGTTTTTT. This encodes CASRQHRHEKLFF. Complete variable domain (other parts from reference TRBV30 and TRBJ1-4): SQTIHQWPATLVQPVGSPLSLECTVEGTSNPNLYWYRQAAGRGLQLLFYSVGIGQISSEVPQNLSASRPQDRQFILSSKKLLLSDSGFYLCASRQHRHEKLFFGSGTQLSVL.

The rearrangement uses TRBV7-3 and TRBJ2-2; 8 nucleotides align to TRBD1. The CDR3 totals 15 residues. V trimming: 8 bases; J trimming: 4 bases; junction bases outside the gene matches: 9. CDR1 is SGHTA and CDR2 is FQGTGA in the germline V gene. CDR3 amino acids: CASSPTQGGTGELFF. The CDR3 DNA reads TGTGCCAGCTCCCCGACACAGGGGGGCACCGGGGAGCTGTTTTTT.

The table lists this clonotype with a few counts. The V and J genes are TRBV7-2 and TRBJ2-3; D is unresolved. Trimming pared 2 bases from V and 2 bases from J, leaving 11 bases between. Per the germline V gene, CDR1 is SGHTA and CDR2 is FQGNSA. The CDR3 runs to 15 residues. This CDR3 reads CASSLSVTPTDTQYF. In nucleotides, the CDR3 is TGTGCCAGCAGCTTAAGCGTTACCCCCACAGATACGCAGTATTTT.

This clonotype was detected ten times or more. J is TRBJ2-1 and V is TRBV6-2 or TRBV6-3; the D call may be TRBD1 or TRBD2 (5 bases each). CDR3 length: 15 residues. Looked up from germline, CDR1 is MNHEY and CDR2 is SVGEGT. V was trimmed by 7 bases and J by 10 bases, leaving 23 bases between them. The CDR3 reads CASTRGTTQSGEQFF. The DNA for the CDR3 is TGTGCCAGCACCAGAGGGACCACGCAGTCAGGGGAGCAGTTCTTC.

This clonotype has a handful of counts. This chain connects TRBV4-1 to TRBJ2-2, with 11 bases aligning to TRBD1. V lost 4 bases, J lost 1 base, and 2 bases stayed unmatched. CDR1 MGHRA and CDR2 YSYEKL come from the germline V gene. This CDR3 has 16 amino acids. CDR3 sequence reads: CASSPGTGGNTGELFF. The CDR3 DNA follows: TGCGCCAGCAGCCCCGGGACAGGGGGGAACACCGGGGAGCTGTTTTTT.

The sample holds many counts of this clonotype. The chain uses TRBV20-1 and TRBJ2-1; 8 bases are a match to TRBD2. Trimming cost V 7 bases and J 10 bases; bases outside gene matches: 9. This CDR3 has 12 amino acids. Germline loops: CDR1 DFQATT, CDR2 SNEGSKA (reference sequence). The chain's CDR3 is CSGAPGGVEQFF. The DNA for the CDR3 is TGCAGTGGAGCGCCGGGGGGGGTCGAGCAGTTCTTC.